This T cell receptor (beta chain) was documented in a study of blood T cell repertoires in COVID-19. The overall study: Both acute and convalescent COVID-19 samples were obtained from the United States, Italy and Spain. Sample material is recorded as cDNA or gDNA derived from T cells, B-cell-depleted T cells, or PBMCs.

Source study methods: Cell counts per sample came from amplifying reference gene primers. Libraries were prepared by immunoSEQ multiplex PCR; TCRdb keeps only in-frame clonotypes and omits some of them. The DNA was the basis for D and trimming; V, J and clone size are from that table. The data hold some 120,000 clones, with over 75% observed a single time. The germline V and J ends were trimmed by 2 bases and 0 bases, with 9 bases remaining between them. Looked up from germline, CDR1 is SGDLS and CDR2 is YYNGEE. This CDR3 spans 14 amino acids. Note on this clone: The sample holds other DNA sequences that translate to the same CDR3.

The clonotype was recovered from a man in his forties or fifties with acute or convalescent COVID-19. Sequenced sample: peripheral blood. V and J are TRBV9 and TRBJ2-7; D may be TRBD2 (6 bases). CDR3 nucleotide sequence: TGTGCCAGCAGCGTTAGCGGACCCTCCTACGAGCAGTACTTC. It is translated as CASSVSGPSYEQYF.